A selection of T cell receptor beta chains follows, all from one sample in a study of T cell clones after liver transplantation. Produced via immunoSEQ multiplex PCR; TCRdb's table is partial and in-frame only. Of tens of thousands of clones in the sample, 70% to 90% are singletons; the top ten hold approximately 15%. This sample comprised CD8+ T cells from blood, obtained 12 months after liver transplant. These receptors were obtained from a human patient who received a liver transplant. Some T cells may be the graft donor's. CDR3s include the opening cysteine and the closing phenylalanine or tryptophan. D genes are given only for firm matches. Size values are once, few and many counts, or a class for expanded clones, and some rows have none.

v_call	clone_size	j_call	d_call	cdr3_nt	cdr3_aa
TRBV5-1	.	TRBJ1-1	.	TGCGCCAGCAGCTTCGGCGGGAACACTGAAGCTTTCTTT	CASSFGGNTEAFF
TRBV6-5	.	TRBJ1-1	.	TGTGCCAGCAGCCGCACCACCGGGTCCCAAGCTTTCTTT	CASSRTTGSQAFF
TRBV9	.	TRBJ2-7	TRBD2	TGTGCCAGCAATTCCCCAACTAGCGGGAGTGACGAGCAGTACTTC	CASNSPTSGSDEQYF
TRBV6-5	.	TRBJ1-2	TRBD1	TGTGCCAGCAGTTACTCGGAGGGGGCTGCCTATGGCTACACCTTC	CASSYSEGAAYGYTF
TRBV27	.	TRBJ2-2	TRBD2	TGTGCCAGCAGTTTTTCGGCTAGCGGGAGAAACACCGGGGAGCTGTTTTTT	CASSFSASGRNTGELFF
TRBV19	few	TRBJ2-1	.	TGTGCCAGTAGTCGAGGCCCGGGGCAGTTCTTC	CASSRGPGQFF
TRBV7-9	.	TRBJ2-3	TRBD1	TGTGCCAGCAGCGCCCCTAATTCGGACAGGGGGCGCACAGATACGCAGTATTTT	CASSAPNSDRGRTDTQYF
TRBV29-1	.	TRBJ1-1	TRBD1	TGCAGCGTCGGGACAGCCGTGGCTGAAGCTTTCTTT	CSVGTAVAEAFF
TRBV5-8	.	TRBJ1-1	.	TGTGCCAGCAGCTTGTTAAAGAAGGGAACGAACACTGAAGCTTTCTTT	CASSLLKKGTNTEAFF
TRBV6-1	.	TRBJ2-7	TRBD2	TGTGCCAGCAGTGAAGCCCTAGCGGAAAAGGCCTACGAGCAGTACTTC	CASSEALAEKAYEQYF
TRBV28	.	TRBJ2-1	TRBD2	TGTGCCAGCAGTTTAAGGTCAGCGCGGGAGTACCCCGGCCATGAGCAGTTCTTC	CASSLRSAREYPGHEQFF
TRBV7-9	.	TRBJ1-2	.	TGTGCCAGCAGCTCCTCGCTTTTCAACTATGGCTACACCTTC	CASSSSLFNYGYTF
TRBV7-8	.	TRBJ1-1	TRBD1	TGTGCCAGCAGCAACCGAGGGGGACAGCGCCCGATGAACACTGAAGCTTTCTTT	CASSNRGGQRPMNTEAFF
TRBV7-2	.	TRBJ1-1	.	TGTGCCAGCAGCTTCACAGGGCCGTATGAAGCTTTCTTT	CASSFTGPYEAFF
TRBV29-1	.	TRBJ1-1	.	TGCAGCGTTGTAGTTGGTGGAGAAAATACTGAAGCTTTCTTT	CSVVVGGENTEAFF
TRBV6-5	.	TRBJ1-3	TRBD1	TGTGCCAGCAGTGCGACAGGGGCCCTTGGAAACACCATATATTTT	CASSATGALGNTIYF
TRBV11-2	.	TRBJ1-2	.	TGTGCCAGCAGCTTAGGGGCCAGTCCTAACTATGGCTACACCTTC	CASSLGASPNYGYTF
TRBV23-1	.	TRBJ2-7	TRBD2	TGCGCCAGCAGTCAAGTAACTAGCGGGAGGGCCTACGAGCAGTACTTC	CASSQVTSGRAYEQYF
TRBV19	.	TRBJ2-7	.	TGTGCCAGTAGTATAGGATCAGCTTTCTACGAGCAGTACTTC	CASSIGSAFYEQYF
TRBV28	.	TRBJ1-1	TRBD1	TGTGCCAGCAGTTCCTACCCTCGACAGGGAAACACTGAAGCTTTCTTT	CASSSYPRQGNTEAFF
TRBV2	.	TRBJ2-2	.	TGTGCCAGCAGAACCGAATCAGACGGGATGGCTGGGGAGCTGTTTTTT	CASRTESDGMAGELFF
TRBV27	.	TRBJ1-2	.	TGTGCCAGCAGTCCCAGGGAAAAGTTACGAGGCTACACCTTC	CASSPREKLRGYTF
TRBV5-4	.	TRBJ1-2	TRBD1	TGTGCCAGCAGCTGGGACAGGGGGCGGCCCCTGGTCGGTGGCTACACCTTC	CASSWDRGRPLVGGYTF
TRBV7-8	.	TRBJ2-5	.	TGTGCCAGCAGCCCATCGGGGGCGGCCCAAGAGACCCAGTACTTC	CASSPSGAAQETQYF
TRBV27	.	TRBJ2-2	TRBD1	TGTGCCAGCAGTTTTCTTACAGGGGCGAACACCGGGGAGCTGTTTTTT	CASSFLTGANTGELFF
TRBV7-9	.	TRBJ2-3	.	TGTGCCAGCAGCCTCAGGCCCGCAGATACGCAGTATTTT	CASSLRPADTQYF
TRBV5-6	.	TRBJ1-1	.	TGTGCCAGCAGCTTGAGACAGTTTCCCACTGAAGCTTTCTTT	CASSLRQFPTEAFF
TRBV6-6	.	TRBJ2-7	.	TGTGCCAGCAGTTACACGGTCTACGAGCAGTACTTC	CASSYTVYEQYF
TRBV6-5	.	TRBJ1-5	.	TGTGCCAGCAGTCGACAGAGCAATCAGCCCCAGCATTTT	CASSRQSNQPQHF
TRBV11-2	few	TRBJ1-1	.	TGTGCCAGCAGCTTATCATCAGGGGAGGGCGGCACTGAAGCTTTCTTT	CASSLSSGEGGTEAFF
TRBV19	.	TRBJ2-1	.	TGTGCCAGTAGTCTTTCCGGGCTTGCTGGCAATGAGCAGTTCTTC	CASSLSGLAGNEQFF
TRBV19	.	TRBJ1-5	.	TGTGCCAGTAGTACCCTGGTGGGGACGGGCAATCAGCCCCAGCATTTT	CASSTLVGTGNQPQHF
TRBV5-1	once	TRBJ1-1	.	TGCGCCAGCAGCCGGGGAATAGGGGCCCCTGAGGCTTTCTTT	CASSRGIGAPEAFF
TRBV4-1	.	TRBJ2-7	.	TGCGCCAGCAGCCAAGAATGGGATGACAGTGAGCAGTACTTC	CASSQEWDDSEQYF
TRBV7-9	.	TRBJ1-5	.	TGTGCCAGCAGCTTAGGCCCCAGCAATCAGCCCCAGCATTTT	CASSLGPSNQPQHF
TRBV6-5	few	TRBJ2-7	.	TGTGCCAGCAGTTACCTAGGAGCGGACGAGCAGTACTTC	CASSYLGADEQYF
TRBV25-1	.	TRBJ2-7	.	TGTGCCAGCAGTGAATCCCCCTTGTATTTGTACGAGCAGTACTTC	CASSESPLYLYEQYF
TRBV2	.	TRBJ1-1	.	TGTGCCATCCGTCGGTTAATGAACACTGAAGCTTTCTTT	CAIRRLMNTEAFF
TRBV4-1	.	TRBJ1-1	.	TGCGCCAGCACCCCCACCTCCCGGATGAACACTGAAGCTTTCTTT	CASTPTSRMNTEAFF
TRBV27	.	TRBJ1-2	TRBD1	TGTGCCAGCAGTTTAGGACAGGGGAACTATGGCTACACCTTC	CASSLGQGNYGYTF
TRBV19	.	TRBJ2-7	.	TGTGCCAGTCACGACCACCAGGACAGCGCCTACGAGCAGTACTTC	CASHDHQDSAYEQYF
TRBV27	.	TRBJ2-1	.	TGTGCCAGCAGTTTATCCGCGGGGGCGCCCTACAATGAGCAGTTCTTC	CASSLSAGAPYNEQFF
TRBV19	.	TRBJ2-5	TRBD1	TGTGCCAGTAGTTCTCGGACAGGCGACGAGACCCAGTACTTC	CASSSRTGDETQYF
TRBV11-3	.	TRBJ2-1	TRBD2	TGTGCCAGCAGCTCATCGTTCCGGGACTATTACAATGAGCAGTTCTTC	CASSSSFRDYYNEQFF
TRBV27	.	TRBJ2-3	TRBD2	TGTGCCAGCAGTCAACTAGCGGGAGTAGGTACAGATACGCAGTATTTT	CASSQLAGVGTDTQYF
TRBV9	.	TRBJ2-7	TRBD1	TGTGCCAGCAGCGTAGGTGGACAGGGGGGGTACGAGCAGTACTTC	CASSVGGQGGYEQYF
TRBV7-7	.	TRBJ1-5	.	TGTGCTAGCAGCACAGGGTTCAATCAGCCCCAGCATTTT	CASSTGFNQPQHF